A selection of T cell receptor beta chains follows, all from one sample in a study of shared T cell receptors in the human thymus. The method was immunoSEQ multiplex PCR; TCRdb's version includes in-frame clones alone and lacks a portion of them. The sample lists roughly 550,000 clones, 75% to 80% occurring once. These same data were also listed under a study on human thymus T cells.

The sample taken for sequencing was thymocytes. These receptor sequences come from a boy under two years old with a congenital heart defect. Each CDR3 is given with its conserved first and last residue. Fields, in order: D gene, V gene, clone size, J gene, CDR3 protein, CDR3 DNA. A D gene is named only where the DNA matches it firmly. The listing skips clone size in some rows; elsewhere it reads once, few, many or a size class.

>NA|TRBV19|NA|TRBJ2-7
CASSPTWVSDKSYEQYF
TGTGCCAGTAGTCCAACATGGGTTAGCGACAAGTCCTACGAGCAGTACTTC
>TRBD1|TRBV30|NA|TRBJ1-2
CAWNPGQGFGYTF
TGTGCCTGGAATCCGGGACAGGGTTTTGGCTACACCTTC
>TRBD1|TRBV7-9|once|TRBJ1-2
CASSFTRQGLANYGYTF
TGTGCCAGCAGCTTTACCCGACAGGGTCTGGCTAACTATGGCTACACCTTC
>TRBD1|TRBV6-6|NA|TRBJ1-5
CASSGSDRVGNQPQHF
TGTGCCAGCAGTGGGTCTGACAGGGTCGGCAATCAGCCCCAGCATTTT
>TRBD2|TRBV11-3|NA|TRBJ2-7
CASSLGPPSGSYEQYF
TGTGCCAGCAGCTTAGGCCCGCCCAGCGGGAGCTACGAGCAGTACTTC
>TRBD2|TRBV6-5|NA|TRBJ2-1
CASSYSLAGPYNEQFF
TGTGCCAGCAGTTACTCTCTAGCGGGACCATACAATGAGCAGTTCTTC
>TRBD1|TRBV6-1|NA|TRBJ2-5
CASSETTGQGCSETQYF
TGTGCCAGCAGTGAAACAACGGGACAGGGGTGTTCAGAGACCCAGTACTTC
>NA|TRBV7-8|NA|TRBJ2-5
CASSLGLAPALRETQYF
TGTGCCAGCAGCTTAGGTTTAGCACCGGCTCTCAGAGAGACCCAGTACTTC
>TRBD2|TRBV6-5|NA|TRBJ2-5
CASSWRLAGVGETQYF
TGTGCCAGCAGTTGGAGACTAGCGGGAGTAGGAGAGACCCAGTACTTC
>TRBD2|TRBV29-1|NA|TRBJ2-1
CSVSLAGDNEQFF
TGCAGCGTTTCACTAGCGGGGGACAATGAGCAGTTCTTC
>TRBD1|TRBV5-4|NA|TRBJ2-5
CASSFPGHRQGHQETQYF
TGTGCCAGCAGCTTTCCTGGACATCGACAGGGGCACCAAGAGACCCAGTACTTC
>NA|TRBV9|NA|TRBJ2-7
CASSVGLADYEQYF
TGTGCCAGCAGCGTAGGCCTAGCAGACTACGAGCAGTACTTC
>NA|TRBV7-2|NA|TRBJ2-5
CASSLVAAQETQYF
TGTGCCAGCAGCTTAGTAGCGGCCCAAGAGACCCAGTACTTC
>TRBD2|TRBV11-2|NA|TRBJ2-1
CASSPLAGGPSNEQFF
TGTGCCAGCAGCCCTTTAGCGGGAGGGCCCAGCAATGAGCAGTTCTTC
>NA|TRBV27|NA|TRBJ1-2
CASSLGGTVQGYTF
TGTGCCAGCAGTTTAGGTGGGACTGTTCAAGGCTACACCTTC
>TRBD2|TRBV10-2|NA|TRBJ2-7
CASGGVRDGAYEQYF
TGCGCCAGCGGGGGGGTAAGGGACGGGGCCTACGAGCAGTACTTC
>TRBD2|TRBV4-1|once|TRBJ2-1
CASSQEMRLAGSNEQFF
TGCGCCAGCAGCCAAGAAATGAGACTAGCGGGGTCCAATGAGCAGTTCTTC
>TRBD2|TRBV2|NA|TRBJ2-5
CASSLGLAGETQYF
TGTGCCAGCAGTTTGGGACTAGCAGGGGAGACCCAGTACTTC
>NA|TRBV19|NA|TRBJ2-1
CASSGTYNEQFF
TGTGCCAGTAGCGGGACCTACAATGAGCAGTTCTTC
>NA|TRBV18|NA|TRBJ2-1
CASSRLVCDEQFF
TGTGCCAGCTCACGGTTAGTTTGCGATGAGCAGTTCTTC
>TRBD2|TRBV5-4|NA|TRBJ2-7
CASSWALSGSSYEQYF
TGTGCCAGCAGCTGGGCCCTCAGCGGGAGCTCCTACGAGCAGTACTTC
>NA|TRBV18|NA|TRBJ1-2
CASSPGGMYGYTF
TGTGCCAGCTCACCCGGGGGGATGTATGGCTACACCTTC
>NA|TRBV12-5|NA|TRBJ2-1
CASGTGGKGEQFF
TGTGCTAGTGGAACGGGCGGGAAAGGCGAGCAGTTCTTC
>TRBD2|TRBV5-4|NA|TRBJ2-7
CASSLRSGRNEQYF
TGTGCCAGCAGCTTAAGAAGCGGGAGAAACGAGCAGTACTTC
>TRBD1|TRBV27|NA|TRBJ2-1
CASSLRQGSYEQFF
TGTGCCAGCAGCCTAAGACAGGGATCTTACGAGCAGTTCTTC
>NA|TRBV13|NA|TRBJ1-1
CASSITQENTEAFF
TGTGCCAGCAGCATAACTCAGGAGAACACTGAAGCTTTCTTT
>TRBD2|TRBV4-2|few|TRBJ2-4
CASSQDRGSGRLTKNIQYF
TGTGCCAGCAGCCAAGATCGCGGTAGCGGGAGATTAACCAAAAACATTCAGTACTTC
>NA|TRBV7-9|NA|TRBJ2-5
CASSLSYQETQYF
TGTGCCAGCAGCTTATCCTATCAAGAGACCCAGTACTTC
>NA|TRBV5-5|few|TRBJ2-5
CASSSLYSQETQYF
TGTGCCAGCAGCTCCCTTTACAGCCAAGAGACCCAGTACTTC
>TRBD2|TRBV7-9|NA|TRBJ2-7
CASSPSGRAYEQYF
TGTGCCAGCAGTCCCAGCGGGAGGGCCTACGAGCAGTACTTC
>NA|TRBV6-1|NA|TRBJ1-4
CASSRQATNEKLFF
TGTGCCAGCAGCCGACAGGCCACTAATGAAAAACTGTTTTTT
>TRBD1|TRBV6-8|NA|TRBJ1-5
CASTPTGSNQPQHF
TGTGCCAGCACCCCGACAGGGAGCAATCAGCCCCAGCATTTT
>TRBD1|TRBV4-1|NA|TRBJ1-2
CASSALGTGDYGYTF
TGCGCCAGCAGCGCGTTAGGGACAGGGGATTATGGCTACACCTTC
>TRBD2|TRBV13|once|TRBJ2-1
CASSCRLAGANNEQFF
TGTGCCAGCAGTTGTAGACTAGCGGGAGCCAACAATGAGCAGTTCTTC
>NA|TRBV28|NA|TRBJ2-7
CASRGGWEHEQYF
TGTGCCAGCCGGGGTGGTTGGGAACACGAGCAGTACTTC
>NA|TRBV6-5|NA|TRBJ2-7
CASSYSGEQYF
TGTGCCAGCAGTTACTCCGGCGAGCAGTACTTC
>NA|TRBV18|few|TRBJ1-1
CASSPDKEGDEAFF
TGTGCCAGCTCACCGGACAAGGAAGGAGATGAAGCTTTCTTT
>NA|TRBV7-4|NA|TRBJ1-2
CASSLSIQYTF
TGTGCCAGCAGCCTTAGCATCCAGTACACCTTC
>NA|TRBV6-1|NA|TRBJ1-5
CASSEKYSPQHF
TGTGCCAGCAGTGAGAAATACAGTCCCCAGCATTTT
>TRBD2|TRBV14|NA|TRBJ2-3
CASSPPAGGEETQYF
TGTGCCAGCAGCCCCCCGGCGGGAGGGGAGGAGACGCAGTATTTT
>TRBD1|TRBV7-2|NA|TRBJ2-1
CASSPPLDRGHEQFF
TGTGCCAGCAGCCCGCCCCTCGACAGGGGGCATGAGCAGTTCTTC
>TRBD1|TRBV7-8|NA|TRBJ2-3
CASSLRGQGTTDTQYF
TGTGCCAGCAGCTTAAGGGGACAGGGAACCACAGATACGCAGTATTTT
>TRBD1|TRBV6-1|NA|TRBJ2-7
CASRTGASSYEQYF
TGTGCCAGCAGGACAGGGGCGAGCTCCTACGAGCAGTACTTC